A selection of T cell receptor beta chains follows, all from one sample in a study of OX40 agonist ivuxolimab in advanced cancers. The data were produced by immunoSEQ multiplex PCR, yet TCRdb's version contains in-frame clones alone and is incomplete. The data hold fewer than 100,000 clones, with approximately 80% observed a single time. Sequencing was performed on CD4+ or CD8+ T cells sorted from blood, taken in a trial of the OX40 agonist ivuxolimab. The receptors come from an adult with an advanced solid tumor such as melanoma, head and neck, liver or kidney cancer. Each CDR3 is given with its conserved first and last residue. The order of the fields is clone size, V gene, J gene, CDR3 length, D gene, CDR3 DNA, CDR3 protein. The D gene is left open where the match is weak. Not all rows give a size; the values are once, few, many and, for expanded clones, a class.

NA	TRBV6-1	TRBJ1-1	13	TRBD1	TGTGCCAGCAGTGGATCGACAGGGTCTGAAGCTTTCTTT	CASSGSTGSEAFF
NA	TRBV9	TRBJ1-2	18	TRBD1	TGTGCCAGCAGCGTAGCTACAGGGCAGGGGGCATCTAACTATGGCTACACCTTC	CASSVATGQGASNYGYTF
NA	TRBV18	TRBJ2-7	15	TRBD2	TGTGCCAGCTCAAAGGGGACTAGCCCAACCTACGAGCAGTACTTC	CASSKGTSPTYEQYF
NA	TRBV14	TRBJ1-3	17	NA	TGTGCCAGCAGCCAAGATCCTAAGGACTTCTCTGGAAACACCATATATTTT	CASSQDPKDFSGNTIYF
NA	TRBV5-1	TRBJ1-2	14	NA	TGCGCCAGCAGCTTGAATTCCGGGGTCTATGGCTACACCTTC	CASSLNSGVYGYTF
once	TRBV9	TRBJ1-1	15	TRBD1	TGTGCCAGCAGCGTAATGGGACAGGGGTTGACTGAAGCTTTCTTT	CASSVMGQGLTEAFF
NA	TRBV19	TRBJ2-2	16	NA	TGTGCCAGTGCCCCCCCGAGACAGCCAAACACCGGGGAGCTGTTTTTT	CASAPPRQPNTGELFF
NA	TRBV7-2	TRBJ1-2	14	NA	TGTGCCAGCAGCTTAGACCCGGGTACAGGAGGCTACACCTTC	CASSLDPGTGGYTF
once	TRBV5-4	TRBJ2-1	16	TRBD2	TGTGCCAGCAGCTTGGGACCTCTAGCGGGACACAATGAGCAGTTCTTC	CASSLGPLAGHNEQFF
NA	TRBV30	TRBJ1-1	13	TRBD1	TGTGCCTGGGGACAGGGGGCAGGGACTGAAGCTTTCTTT	CAWGQGAGTEAFF
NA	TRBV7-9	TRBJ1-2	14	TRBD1	TGTGCCAGCAGCCCGACAGGGTGGGACTATGGCTACACCTTC	CASSPTGWDYGYTF
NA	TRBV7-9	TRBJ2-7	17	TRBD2	TGTGCCAGCAGCCGAGGGGGTGTTCGGGAGGGCTACTACGAGCAGTACTTC	CASSRGGVREGYYEQYF
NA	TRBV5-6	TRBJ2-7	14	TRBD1	TGTGCCAGCAGCCTCGGGACAGGGGGCGCCGAGCAGTACTTC	CASSLGTGGAEQYF
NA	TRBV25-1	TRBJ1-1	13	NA	TGTGCCAGCAGTGTTCAGGCGAACACTGAAGCTTTCTTT	CASSVQANTEAFF
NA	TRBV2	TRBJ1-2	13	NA	TGTGCCAGCAGTGAGGGATCCGGCTATGGCTACACCTTC	CASSEGSGYGYTF
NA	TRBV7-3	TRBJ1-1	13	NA	TGTGCCAGCAGCTTAACACAGGACACTGAAGCTTTCTTT	CASSLTQDTEAFF
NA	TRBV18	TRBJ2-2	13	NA	TGTGCCAGCTCACCACCCGGGCGCGGGGAGCTGTTTTTT	CASSPPGRGELFF
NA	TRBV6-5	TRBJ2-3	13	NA	TGTGCCAGCAAAGGACAGTACTCAGATACGCAGTATTTT	CASKGQYSDTQYF
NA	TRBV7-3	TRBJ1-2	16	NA	TGTGCCAGCAGCTTAAAACTCTCCGGGGCAGGGGATGGCTACACCTTC	CASSLKLSGAGDGYTF
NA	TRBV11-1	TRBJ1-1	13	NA	TGTGCCAGCATGAGGGGCCTGAACACTGAAGCTTTCTTT	CASMRGLNTEAFF
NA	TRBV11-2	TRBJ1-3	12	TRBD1	TGTGCCAGCAGTTACAGGGGTGACACCATATATTTT	CASSYRGDTIYF
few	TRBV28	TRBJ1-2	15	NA	NA	CASSFRARGNYGYTF
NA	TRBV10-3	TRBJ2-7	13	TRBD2	TGTGCCACACGAGCGGGAGAGGCGCTCGAGCAGTACTTC	CATRAGEALEQYF
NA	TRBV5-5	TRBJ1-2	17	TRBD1	TGTGCCAGCAGCTTGGCCGGGACAGGGTCGCCTTCCTATGGCTACACCTTC	CASSLAGTGSPSYGYTF
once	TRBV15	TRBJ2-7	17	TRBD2	TGTGCCACCAGGCTATCTGGGACTAGCGGACGCTCCTACGAGCAGTACTTC	CATRLSGTSGRSYEQYF
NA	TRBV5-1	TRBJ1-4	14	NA	TGCGCCAGCAGCCCCGGGACCCGGAATGAAAAACTGTTTTTT	CASSPGTRNEKLFF
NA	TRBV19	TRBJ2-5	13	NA	TGTGCCAGTAGTCTCGGAATCTGGGAGACCCAGTACTTC	CASSLGIWETQYF
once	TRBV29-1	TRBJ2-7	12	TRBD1	TGCAGCACTCGGACAGGGACCTACGAGCAGTACTTC	CSTRTGTYEQYF
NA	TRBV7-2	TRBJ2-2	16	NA	TGTGCCAGCAGCTTTACCGCGGACCACGCGGGCGGGGAGCTGTTTTTT	CASSFTADHAGGELFF
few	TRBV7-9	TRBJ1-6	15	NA	TGTGCCAGCAGCTTAGGGAACGGATTGGGATCACCCCTCCACTTT	CASSLGNGLGSPLHF
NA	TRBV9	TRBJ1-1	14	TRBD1	TGTGCCAGCAGCGCGAGGGGGCCGAACACTGAAGCTTTCTTT	CASSARGPNTEAFF
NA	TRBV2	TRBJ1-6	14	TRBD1	TGTGCCAGCTCCATACAGGGGGGTAATTCACCCCTCCACTTT	CASSIQGGNSPLHF
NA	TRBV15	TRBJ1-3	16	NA	TGTGCCACCAGCAGAGTTCAGGGATCCTCTGGAAACACCATATATTTT	CATSRVQGSSGNTIYF
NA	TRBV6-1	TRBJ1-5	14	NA	TGTGCCAGCAGCTTAAACAGGAGCAATCAGCCCCAGCATTTT	CASSLNRSNQPQHF
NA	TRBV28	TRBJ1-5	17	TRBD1	TGTGCCAGCAGTTTAGGGGGACAGGGCGGGAAGAATCAGCCCCAGCATTTT	CASSLGGQGGKNQPQHF
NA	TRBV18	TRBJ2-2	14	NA	TGTGCCAGCTCACCACAAGGGTTGGCCGGGGAGCTGTTTTTT	CASSPQGLAGELFF
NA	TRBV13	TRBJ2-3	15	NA	TGTGCCAGCAGCTTATACGGGGGAGAGACAGATACGCAGTATTTT	CASSLYGGETDTQYF
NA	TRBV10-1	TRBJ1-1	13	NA	TGCGCCAGCGCTGCTAACATGAACACTGAAGCTTTCTTT	CASAANMNTEAFF
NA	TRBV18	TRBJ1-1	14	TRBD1	TGTGCCAGCTCACGACAGGGGAGTAACGCTGAAGCTTTCTTT	CASSRQGSNAEAFF
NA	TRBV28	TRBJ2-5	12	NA	TGTGCCAGCAGTAACACATTAGAGACCCAGTACTTC	CASSNTLETQYF
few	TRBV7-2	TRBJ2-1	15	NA	TGTGCCAGCAGCTTGGAAGGAAATCCCTTGAATGAGCAGTTCTTC	CASSLEGNPLNEQFF
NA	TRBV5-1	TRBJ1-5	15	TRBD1	TGCGCCAGCAGCTTGTCAGGGGGAGGCAATCAGCCCCAGCATTTT	CASSLSGGGNQPQHF
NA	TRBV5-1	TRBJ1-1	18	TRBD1	TGCGCCAGCAGCCTAGACAGGGGAATGGGGTTGATGAACACTGAAGCTTTCTTT	CASSLDRGMGLMNTEAFF
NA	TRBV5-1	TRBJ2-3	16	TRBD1	TGCGCCAGCAGGCGGAGGGCAGGGGGCTCGGGAGATACGCAGTATTTT	CASRRRAGGSGDTQYF
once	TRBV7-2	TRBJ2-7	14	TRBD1	TGTGCCAGCAGCTCATACAGGGGTCCCTACGAGCAGTACTTC	CASSSYRGPYEQYF